These 16 T cell receptor beta chains share one sample of origin, sequenced in a study of CD8 T cells in ankylosing spondylitis. MiXCR was run by TCRdb on the 5' RACE reads, yielding one entry per CDR3 protein. Of about 800,000 distinct CDR3 sequences in the sample, about an eighth were seen once. Antigens of these TCRs are unknown. Study results and caveats: Among TCR beta sequences, a motif of several highly homologous variants appeared characteristic of ankylosing spondylitis blood.

Material: blood, either unsorted or a sorted T cell fraction (not recorded which). The receptors come from a male donor with ankylosing spondylitis.

V and J are TRBV10-3 and TRBJ2-5, with D tentatively TRBD2 (6 bases). The germline gives CDR1 ENHRY, CDR2 SYGVKD. The CDR3 spans 13 residues. V lost 2 bases and J 5 bases, leaving 9 bases between the germline ends. The CDR3 DNA reads TGTGCCATCAGTGAGCGGGAGCGGGAGACCCAGTACTTC. Residues: CAISERERETQYF.

This clonotype showed up many times. This chain uses TRBV20-1 with TRBJ2-3, with TRBD1 as a possible D gene (5 bases). Trimming pared 6 bases from V and 2 bases from J, leaving 12 bases between. Germline lookup yields CDR1 DFQATT and CDR2 SNEGSKA (reference sequence). The CDR3 spans 13 residues. CDR3 region: CSANSRVTDTQYF. The CDR3 nucleotides read TGCAGTGCCAACTCCAGGGTCACAGATACGCAGTATTTT.

This clonotype was counted only a few times. The chain links TRBV27 to TRBJ2-7; D may be TRBD2 (6 bases). In germline, CDR1 is MNHEY, CDR2 SMNVEV (reference sequence). This CDR3 region has 14 residues. V was shortened by 6 bases and J by 5 bases, with 17 bases between the two germline ends. This CDR3 is CASRVRRRAHEQYF. In DNA, the CDR3 is TGTGCCAGCAGGGTCCGGAGGAGGGCCCACGAGCAGTACTTC.

The chain combines TRBV6-5 with TRBJ1-2, with unresolved D. CDR1 is MNHEY, CDR2 SVGAGI, per germline. This CDR3 is built from 15 residues. The V and J ends lost 2 bases and 4 bases respectively, with 14 bases between them. The CDR3 loop is CASSYAGRLSYGYTF. The CDR3 DNA reads as TGTGCCAGCAGTTACGCGGGGAGGTTGAGCTATGGCTACACCTTC.

In its sample, this clonotype was seen once. The chain uses TRBV20-1 and TRBJ2-7; TRBD2 might be the D (5 bases). The CDR3 runs to 12 residues. The germline V gene encodes CDR1 DFQATT and CDR2 SNEGSKA (reference sequence). The V end lost 3 bases, the J end lost 4 bases, and 10 bases lay between the germline ends. In nucleotides, the CDR3 is TGCAGTGCTAGTTTAGCGCGTTACGAGCAGTACTTC. Protein sequence: CSASLARYEQYF.

This clonotype was seen a handful of times. The chain recombines TRBV29-1 with TRBJ2-1; D is uncertain. The CDR3 consists of 13 residues. Trimming took 5 bases from V and 3 from J, leaving 11 bases between them. Germline CDR1 SQVTM, CDR2 ANQGSEA. The CDR3 nucleotides read TGCAGCGTTACTGAGGACGGCTACAATGAGCAGTTCTTC. This encodes CSVTEDGYNEQFF.

The CDR3 protein is CSARDVPDRAEQYF. CDR3 sequence (DNA): TGCAGTGCTAGAGATGTTCCAGACAGGGCCGAGCAGTACTTC. The chain is built from TRBV20-1 and TRBJ2-7; 7 bases match TRBD1. Germline CDR1 DFQATT, CDR2 SNEGSKA (reference sequence). The CDR3 extends over 14 amino acids. V lost 0 bases and J lost 6; bases outside the gene matches: 8.

This clonotype was recorded many times. The chain has TRBV6-2 or TRBV6-3 and TRBJ2-7; D is ambiguous. Trimming pared 4 bases from V and 5 bases from J, leaving 12 bases between. From germline, CDR1 is MNHEY and CDR2 SVGEGT. The CDR3 extends over 13 amino acids. The CDR3 sequence is CASSSRAGHEQYF. For the CDR3, the DNA is TGTGCCAGCAGTTCCCGGGCCGGCCACGAGCAGTACTTC.

This clonotype has more than one count but fewer than ten. The rearrangement uses TRBV4-3 and TRBJ1-6, with no clear D. CDR1 is LGHNA and CDR2 is YSLEER in the germline V gene. CDR3 length equals 16 residues. Trimming took 4 bases from V and 0 from J, leaving 10 bases between them. CDR3 region: CASSLEVSSYNSPLHF. In DNA, the CDR3 is TGCGCCAGCAGCCTCGAGGTTTCCTCCTATAATTCACCCCTCCACTTT.

This clonotype was seen many times. V usage is TRBV15 and J usage is TRBJ1-3; D ambiguous. V lost 0 bases and J lost 7, with 7 bases in between. Germline-derived CDR1 and CDR2 are LNHNV and YYDKDF (reference sequence). The CDR3 extends over 13 amino acids. Here the CDR3 DNA reads TGTGCCACCAGCAGAGACCCGCAGAACACCATATATTTT. This encodes CATSRDPQNTIYF. The full variable domain, rest sourced from reference TRBV15 and TRBJ1-3, is DAMVIQNPRYQVTQFGKPVTLSCSQTLNHNVMYWYQQKSSQAPKLLFHYYDKDFNNEADTPDNFQSRRPNTSFCFLDIRSPGLGDTAMYLCATSRDPQNTIYFGEGSWLTVV.

The table lists this clonotype with a few counts. The chain uses TRBV5-6 and TRBJ2-1; 7 bases are shared with TRBD2. CDR1 is SGHDT and CDR2 is YYEEEE in the germline V gene. Trimming removed 4 bases from V and 4 bases from J; junction bases left unmatched: 8. The CDR3 runs 15 residues. In nucleotides, the CDR3 is TGTGCCAGCAGCCGGCTCAGCGGGACTTACAATGAGCAGTTCTTC. This sequence encodes CASSRLSGTYNEQFF.

This chain joins TRBV7-2 and TRBJ2-7; 8 bases map to TRBD2. The CDR3 covers 16 residues. Trimming took 0 bases from V and 0 from J; bases not matched to a gene: 4. CDR1 is SGHTA, CDR2 FQGNSA, per germline. DNA of the CDR3: TGTGCCAGCAGCTTAGCGCCCGGGAGGGCCTCCTACGAGCAGTACTTC. Residues: CASSLAPGRASYEQYF.

This clonotype was seen a handful of times. This rearrangement joins TRBV2 to TRBJ1-2; D uncertain. Between the trimmed V and J ends, which lost 6 bases and 3 bases, there was a span of 14 bases. From germline, CDR1 is SNHLY and CDR2 FYNNEI. The CDR3 runs to 14 residues. The CDR3 spells CASRAVDTDYGYTF. CDR3 DNA sequence: TGTGCCAGCAGGGCGGTCGATACTGACTATGGCTACACCTTC.

This chain joins TRBV7-2 and TRBJ2-7; D unresolved. Germline-derived CDR1 and CDR2 are SGHTA and FQGNSA. V lost 2 bases, J lost 2 bases, and 4 bases lay in between. The CDR3 is 12 amino acids. CDR3 in amino acids: CASSLHAYEQYF. Written as DNA, the CDR3 is TGTGCCAGCAGCTTACATGCCTACGAGCAGTACTTC.

This clonotype occurred a few times. V gene TRBV20-1 combines with J gene TRBJ1-5, with D perhaps TRBD1 (5 bases). The germline V gene has CDR1 DFQATT and CDR2 SNEGSKA (reference sequence). V was pared by 6 bases and J by 4 bases, with 13 bases between. The CDR3 loop spans 13 amino acids. The CDR3 sequence is CSAPRGGNQPQHF. The CDR3 nucleotides read TGCAGTGCCCCACGGGGGGGGAATCAGCCCCAGCATTTT.

This clonotype came up a few times. V usage is TRBV6-1 and J usage is TRBJ1-4; D possibly corresponds to TRBD1 (5 bases). CDR3 size: 13 residues. Trimming took off 6 bases at V and 5 bases at J, with 10 bases between the two ends. The germline V gene has CDR1 MNHNS and CDR2 SASEGT. The CDR3 spells CASRPGRNEKLFF. CDR3 coding DNA: TGTGCCAGCAGGCCGGGACGGAATGAAAAACTGTTTTTT.